Sequencing of this T cell receptor (beta chain) was carried out in a study of blood T cell repertoires in COVID-19. Across the study: The samples span acute and convalescent COVID-19 from the United States, Italy and Spain.

The CDR3 runs 16 residues. Looked up from germline, CDR1 is LNHDA and CDR2 is SQIVND (reference sequence). J was trimmed by 1 base and V by 5 bases; bases with no gene match: 8. Original data processing: Researchers report that nucleated cell counts were estimated from reference gene primer amplification. Sequencing used immunoSEQ multiplex PCR; TCRdb keeps in-frame clones, though not all of them. That table furnishes V, J and clone size, whereas the DNA furnished D and trimming. The sample contains roughly 230,000 clones, about 85% of which appear only once. What was sequenced was peripheral blood. This sequence was found in a woman in her sixties or seventies with active or convalescent COVID-19. The chain employs TRBV19 and TRBJ2-4, with 7 bases fitting TRBD1. In DNA, the CDR3 is TGTGCCAGTAGTCCGTACAGGGGTATGGCCAAAAACATTCAGTACTTC. It translates to CASSPYRGMAKNIQYF.